This T cell receptor (beta chain) comes out of a study of blood T cell repertoires in COVID-19. TCRdb's table, derived via immunoSEQ multiplex PCR, lists solely in-frame clones and lacks some. The sample holds 180,000 or so clones, roughly four fifths seen once. CDR3 size: 12 residues. Per the germline V gene, CDR1 is MDHEN and CDR2 is SYDVKM. With 5 bases removed from V and 5 bases from J, the gap between germline ends came to 10 bases. The TCR was taken from a human donor with acute or convalescent COVID-19. The donor label of this sample is uncertain. The specimen was peripheral blood. This sequence joins TRBV28 and TRBJ2-7; D gene ambiguous. The CDR3 coding sequence is TGTGCCAGCAGTGTCGTCCCCGACGAGCAGTACTTC. Translation gives CASSVVPDEQYF.